This TCR beta chain comes out of a study of T cells in tuberculosis. Thawed, overnight-rested PBMC were stained with GMM-loaded CD1B tetramer, viability dye and anti-CD3, then sorted. The CD1B tetramers carried C32 glucose monomycolate purified from Rhodococcus equi. TCRdb keeps only in-frame clones here, not all; method: immunoSEQ multiplex PCR. The sample has 80,000 to 90,000 clones; approximately 91% are singletons. This CDR3 has 19 residues. Trimming removed 5 bases from V and 0 bases from J; junction bases left unmatched: 9. Germline V CDR1 and CDR2: LNHDA, SQIVND (reference sequence). This chain connects TRBV19 to TRBJ2-6, with 11 nucleotides matching TRBD1. The sample was CD1b-GMM tetramer-negative cells sorted from PBMCs. The clonotype comes from an adult woman with latent tuberculosis. This CDR3 is CASSPDAGQGVSGANVLTF. CDR3 bases: TGTGCCAGTAGTCCAGACGCGGGACAGGGGGTCTCTGGGGCCAACGTCCTGACTTTC.